Detailed here is one T cell receptor beta chain. The target antigen is unknown. It was with a sample-barcoded 5' primer and a J-beta primer mix that a second PCR of about 7 to 12 cycles was run. MiXCR was run by TCRdb on the 5' RACE reads, yielding one entry per CDR3 protein. The sample consists of about 580,000 distinct CDR3 sequences, around 48% of them appearing once. V shed 5 bases and J shed 5 bases, with 8 bases lying between them. Germline V gene lookup returns CDR1 DFQATT and CDR2 SNEGSKA (reference sequence). The length of the CDR3 is 11 residues. This sample is part of a study of blood T cells in healthy people across ages. The people who gave samples were healthy Caucasians from Russia, aged roughly 6 to 100. Study-wide results and limits: There was a strong correlation between TCR beta diversity and naive T cell percentage. More naive CD4+ cells and higher diversity were found in long-lived than in aged donors.

This chain links TRBV20-1 with TRBJ2-3; D remains unclear. The TCR was taken from an elderly man in good health. The sample was blood. This CDR3 reads CSAPNIDTQYF. In DNA, the CDR3 is TGCAGTGCTCCTAATATAGATACGCAGTATTTT.